The 10 T cell receptor beta chains presented below share a single source sample, sequenced in a study of long-term antiretroviral therapy in people with HIV. Assay version v3.0 of immunoSEQ was used, and it was run at survey level. TCRdb's table, derived via immunoSEQ multiplex PCR, lists solely in-frame clones and lacks some. The top ten hold about 11% of the sample, which has about 35,000 clones, approximately 83% seen once. The sample consisted of unsorted PBMCs, taken 2.2 years after starting antiretroviral therapy. The receptor set was obtained from a man younger than 35 with HIV.

CDR3 in DNA: TGTGCCAGCAGCGCTTATCGGCCTAGCGGGTTTTACAATGAGCAGTTCTTC. Protein sequence: CASSAYRPSGFYNEQFF. The V and J genes are TRBV7-2 and TRBJ2-1, with TRBD2 matching 8 bases. Losses at the gene ends were 5 bases for V and 4 bases for J; bases not matched to a gene: 13. CDR3 size: 17 residues. CDR1 and CDR2 (germline): SGHTA, FQGNSA.

This chain joins TRBV2 and TRBJ2-2, with D uncertain. Trimming cost V 3 bases and J 2 bases, with 4 bases left between them. Germline-derived CDR1 and CDR2 are SNHLY and FYNNEI. The length of the CDR3 is 13 residues. This CDR3 reads CASSDSNTGELFF. Here the CDR3 DNA reads TGTGCCAGCAGTGACAGCAACACCGGGGAGCTGTTTTTT. The full variable domain, in which reference TRBV2 and TRBJ2-2 provide the parts outside the CDR3, is EPEVTQTPSHQVTQMGQEVILRCVPISNHLYFYWYRQILGQKVEFLVSFYNNEISEKSEIFDDQFSVERPDGSNFTLKIRSTKLEDSAMYFCASSDSNTGELFFGEGSRLTVL.

This clone was counted between two and nine times. The V and J genes are TRBV19 and TRBJ1-5; D is undetermined. CDR1 is LNHDA and CDR2 is SQIVND in the germline V gene (reference sequence). The CDR3 totals 16 residues. Trimming took 9 bases from V and 1 from J, leaving 19 bases between them. CDR3 DNA: TGTGCCAGCCTACGGGAGTCTACAGCAAGCAATCAGCCCCAGCATTTT. Its protein product is CASLRESTASNQPQHF. Complete variable domain (other parts from reference TRBV19 and TRBJ1-5): DGGITQSPKYLFRKEGQNVTLSCEQNLNHDAMYWYRQDPGQGLRLIYYSQIVNDFQKGDIAEGYSVSREKKESFPLTVTSAQKNPTAFYLCASLRESTASNQPQHFGDGTRLSIL.

V and J are TRBV29-1 and TRBJ1-2, with 7 nucleotides matching TRBD1. Trimming took 2 bases from V and 8 from J; bases not matched to a gene: 8. This CDR3 spans 13 amino acids. The germline gives CDR1 SQVTM, CDR2 ANQGSEA. The CDR3 nucleotides are TGCAGCGTTGAAACAGGGGCGCTCCCAGGCTACACCTTC. Residues: CSVETGALPGYTF.

The CDR3 region is CASSIRKGSNSPLHF. For the CDR3, the DNA is TGTGCCAGCAGCATCCGGAAAGGTTCTAATTCACCCCTCCACTTT. The V and J genes are TRBV5-8 and TRBJ1-6; no clear D gene. Between the trimmed V and J ends, which lost 4 bases and 6 bases, there was a span of 14 bases. Germline CDR1 SGHTS, CDR2 YDEGEE. CDR3 length: 15 residues. The variable domain in full, with the rest retrieved from reference TRBV5-8 and TRBJ1-6, is EAGVTQSPTHLIKTRGQQATLRCSPISGHTSVYWYQQALGLGLQFLLWYDEGEERNRGNFPPRFSGRQFPNYSSELNVNALELEDSALYLCASSIRKGSNSPLHFGNGTRLTVT.

The V gene is TRBV27, the J gene TRBJ2-7; D possibly matches TRBD1 or TRBD2 (5 bases each). The ends were cut back, 10 bases at V and 2 bases at J, with 18 bases in the middle. The CDR3 extends over 14 amino acids. Germline lookup yields CDR1 MNHEY and CDR2 SMNVEV (reference sequence). The CDR3 here is CATRLRGSTYEQYF. In nucleotides, the CDR3 is TGTGCCACAAGATTGAGGGGCAGTACCTACGAGCAGTACTTC.

This clone appeared a few times. Here the CDR3 reads CASSLTSATHGYTF. In DNA form, the CDR3 reads TGTGCCAGCAGCTTAACTAGTGCAACCCACGGCTACACCTTC. This rearrangement joins TRBV7-9 to TRBJ1-2; D gene unclear. Germline assignment: CDR1 SEHNR and CDR2 FQNEAQ (reference sequence). There are 14 residues in the CDR3. V lost 2 bases to trimming and J lost 8 bases, with 15 bases between them.

The chain's CDR3 is CASSQDGVGRGGEQYF. CDR3 DNA sequence: TGCGCCAGCAGCCAAGACGGGGTCGGGAGAGGCGGCGAGCAGTACTTC. This rearrangement joins TRBV4-1 to TRBJ2-7; weak D call: TRBD2 (6 bases). This CDR3 has 16 residues. The V and J ends lost 0 bases and 6 bases respectively, with 18 bases between them. Germline loops: CDR1 MGHRA, CDR2 YSYEKL.

The chain combines TRBV4-3 with TRBJ2-1, with D perhaps matching TRBD1 (6 bases). The V end lost 0 bases, the J end lost 0 bases, and 15 bases lay between the germline ends. The CDR3 extends over 18 amino acids. Germline CDR1 reads LGHNA; CDR2 reads YSLEER. The CDR3 sequence: CASSQESPDRSSYNEQFF. In DNA form, the CDR3 reads TGCGCCAGCAGCCAAGAGAGTCCTGACAGGAGCTCCTACAATGAGCAGTTCTTC.

V is TRBV2 and J is TRBJ2-1, with TRBD1 matching 7 bases. V lost 7 bases, J lost 9 bases, and 3 bases stayed unmatched. Germline CDR1 reads SNHLY; CDR2 reads FYNNEI. The length of the CDR3 is 11 residues. CDR3 nucleotides: TGTGCCAGCACGAGGGGGCCTGAGCAGTTCTTC. As protein: CASTRGPEQFF.